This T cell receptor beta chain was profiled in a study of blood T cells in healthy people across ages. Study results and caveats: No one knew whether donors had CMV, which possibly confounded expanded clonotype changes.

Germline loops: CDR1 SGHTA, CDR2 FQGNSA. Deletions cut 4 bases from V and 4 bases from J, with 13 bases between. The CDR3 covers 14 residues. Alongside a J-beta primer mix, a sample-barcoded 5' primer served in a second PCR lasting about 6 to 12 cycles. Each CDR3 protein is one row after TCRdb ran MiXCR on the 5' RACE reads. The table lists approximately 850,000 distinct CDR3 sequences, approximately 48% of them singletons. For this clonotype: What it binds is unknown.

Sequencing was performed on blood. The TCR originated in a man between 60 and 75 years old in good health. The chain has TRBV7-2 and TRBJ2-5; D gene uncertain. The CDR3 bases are TGTGCCAGCAGCTCAAACGGGCCCTCAGAGACCCAGTACTTC. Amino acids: CASSSNGPSETQYF. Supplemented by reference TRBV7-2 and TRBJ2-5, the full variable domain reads GAGVSQSPSNKVTEKGKDVELRCDPISGHTALYWYRQSLGQGLEFLIYFQGNSAPDKSGLPSDRFSAERTGGSVSTLTIQRTQQEDSAVYLCASSSNGPSETQYFGPGTRLLVL.